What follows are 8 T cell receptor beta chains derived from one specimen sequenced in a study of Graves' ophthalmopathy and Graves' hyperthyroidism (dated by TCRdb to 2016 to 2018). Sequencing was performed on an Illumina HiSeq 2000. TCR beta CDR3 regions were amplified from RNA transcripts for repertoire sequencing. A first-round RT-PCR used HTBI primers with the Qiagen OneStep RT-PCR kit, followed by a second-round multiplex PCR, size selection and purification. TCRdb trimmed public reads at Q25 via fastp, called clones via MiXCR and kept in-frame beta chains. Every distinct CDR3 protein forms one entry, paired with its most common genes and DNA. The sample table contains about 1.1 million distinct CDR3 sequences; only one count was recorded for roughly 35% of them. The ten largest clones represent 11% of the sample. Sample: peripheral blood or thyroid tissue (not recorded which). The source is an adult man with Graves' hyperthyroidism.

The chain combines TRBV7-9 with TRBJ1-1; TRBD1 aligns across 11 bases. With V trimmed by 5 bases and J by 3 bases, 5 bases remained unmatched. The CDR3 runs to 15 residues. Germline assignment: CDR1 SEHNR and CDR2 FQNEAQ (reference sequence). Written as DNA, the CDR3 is TGTGCCAGCAGCCAGGGGACAGGGGGGCACACTGAAGCTTTCTTT. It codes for CASSQGTGGHTEAFF.

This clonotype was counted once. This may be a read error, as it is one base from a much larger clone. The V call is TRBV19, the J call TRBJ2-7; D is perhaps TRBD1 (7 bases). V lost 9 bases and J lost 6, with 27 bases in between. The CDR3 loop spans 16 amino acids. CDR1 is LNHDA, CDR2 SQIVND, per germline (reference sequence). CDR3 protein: CASSPEGGQNACEQYF. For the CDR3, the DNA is TGTGCCAGCAGCCCCGAGGGGGGACAGAACGCCTGCGAGCAGTACTTC.

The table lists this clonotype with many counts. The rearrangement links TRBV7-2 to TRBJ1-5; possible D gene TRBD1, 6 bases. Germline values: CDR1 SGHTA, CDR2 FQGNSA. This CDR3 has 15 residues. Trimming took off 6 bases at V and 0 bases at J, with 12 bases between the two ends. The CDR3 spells CASSARGNSNQPQHF. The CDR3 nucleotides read TGTGCCAGCAGTGCAAGGGGGAATAGCAATCAGCCCCAGCATTTT.

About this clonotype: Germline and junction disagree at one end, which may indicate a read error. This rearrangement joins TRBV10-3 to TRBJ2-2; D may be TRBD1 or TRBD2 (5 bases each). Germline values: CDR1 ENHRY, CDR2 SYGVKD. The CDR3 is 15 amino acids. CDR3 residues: CASSYGTLNTGELFF. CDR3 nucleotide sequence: TGTGCCAGCAGTTACGGGACGTTGAACACCGGGGAGCTGTTTTTT.

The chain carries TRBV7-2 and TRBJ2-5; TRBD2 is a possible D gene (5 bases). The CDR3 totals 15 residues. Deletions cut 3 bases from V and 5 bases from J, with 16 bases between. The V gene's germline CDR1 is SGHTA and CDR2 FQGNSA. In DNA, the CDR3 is TGTGCCAGCAGCTTGTCGACCCCGGGCGGGGAGACCCAGTACTTC. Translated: CASSLSTPGGETQYF.

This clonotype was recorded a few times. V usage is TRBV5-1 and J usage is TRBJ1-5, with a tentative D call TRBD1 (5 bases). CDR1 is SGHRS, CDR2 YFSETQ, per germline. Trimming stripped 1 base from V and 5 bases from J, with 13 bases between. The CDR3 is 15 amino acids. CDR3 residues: CASSLMGTGDQPQHF. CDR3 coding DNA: TGCGCCAGCAGCTTGATGGGGACCGGGGATCAGCCCCAGCATTTT.

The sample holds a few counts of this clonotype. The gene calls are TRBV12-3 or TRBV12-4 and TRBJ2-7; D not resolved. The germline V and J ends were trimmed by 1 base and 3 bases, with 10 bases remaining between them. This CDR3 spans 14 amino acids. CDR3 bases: TGTGCCAGCAGTTTAGGGGCCCTTAACTACGAGCAGTACTTC. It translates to CASSLGALNYEQYF.

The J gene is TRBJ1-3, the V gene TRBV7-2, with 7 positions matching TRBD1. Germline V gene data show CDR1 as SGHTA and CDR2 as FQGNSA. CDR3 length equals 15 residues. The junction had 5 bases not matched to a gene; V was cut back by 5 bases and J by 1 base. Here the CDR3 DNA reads TGTGCCAGCAGCCGCGCGACAGGGTCTGGAAACACCATATATTTT. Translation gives CASSRATGSGNTIYF.